Sequencing of this T cell receptor (beta chain) was carried out in a study of molecular identifiers for immune sequencing clone quantification. Using a CD8+CD4-CCR7+CD45RA+ phenotype, naive CD8 T cells were sorted. The study, taken as a whole, reports: Over 97% of effector molecules, but under 1% in naive cells, were held by clones with more than 20 RNA copies. Spiked TCR RNA from one Jurkat cell reportedly showed up when mixed among some 1 million naive cells.

TCRdb redid the calling of the PCR reads with MiXCR, one entry per CDR3 protein. The table lists around 470,000 distinct CDR3 sequences, about a fifth of them singletons. Regarding this clonotype: What it recognizes is unknown. A much larger clone differs by one base, so this may be a read error.

From germline, CDR1 is DFQATT and CDR2 SNEGSKA (reference sequence). This CDR3 contains 17 residues. The sample was naive CD8+ T cells from blood, with Jurkat cell RNA spiked in. Regarding subset: FACS-sorted CD8+CD4-CCR7+CD45RA+ naive T cells. The chain uses TRBV20-1 and TRBJ1-5; D gene ambiguous. The DNA end lines up better with TRBJ2-3; the J call may be wrong. This TCR was sampled from a human donor in good health. Some libraries in this study had Jurkat cell RNA spiked in. This chain's CDR3 is CSAIPPKSNPYNQPQYF. The CDR3 coding sequence is TGCAGTGCTATCCCTCCGAAGTCGAACCCTTACAATCAGCCCCAGTATTTT.